These T cell receptor beta chains were read from a single sample in a study of cytomegalovirus exposure and HLA in healthy donors. Sequenced by immunoSEQ multiplex PCR; TCRdb stores in-frame clones only, minus some. Here the sample spans some 120,000 clones, about 79% being singletons. What was sequenced was PBMCs. The source of these receptors is a man between 50 and 59 years old in good health and CMV-seronegative. CDR3s include the opening cysteine and the closing phenylalanine or tryptophan. The order of the fields is CDR3 DNA, CDR3 protein, V gene, clone size, J gene, D gene. The D gene is left open where the match is weak. The size entry is marked missing in some rows and otherwise reads once, few, many or a size class.

DNA: TGTGCCAGCAGCACCCAGGAGTTGGCCCGGGGGGCCACTGAAGCTTTCTTT
CDR3: CASSTQELARGATEAFF
V: TRBV2
size: few
J: TRBJ1-1
D: NA

DNA: TGTGCCACCAGAAGACAGGTCACAGATACGCAGTATTTT
CDR3: CATRRQVTDTQYF
V: TRBV15
size: NA
J: TRBJ2-3
D: NA

DNA: TGTGCCAGCAGCTTGGAATACTCCTACGAGCAGTACTTC
CDR3: CASSLEYSYEQYF
V: TRBV5-5
size: NA
J: TRBJ2-7
D: NA

DNA: TGTGCCAGCAAAAACCCCGGGTTCAGCTCCTATAATTCACCCCTCCACTTT
CDR3: CASKNPGFSSYNSPLHF
V: TRBV28
size: NA
J: TRBJ1-6
D: NA

DNA: TGTGCCAGCAGACGACAGAGATCTGAAGCTTTCTTT
CDR3: CASRRQRSEAFF
V: TRBV6-5
size: NA
J: TRBJ1-1
D: NA

DNA: TGTGCCAGCAGCTTTAGCGGGCCGGCCGGGAGGTACAATGAGCAGTTCTTC
CDR3: CASSFSGPAGRYNEQFF
V: TRBV11-2
size: NA
J: TRBJ2-1
D: TRBD2

DNA: TGTGCCAGCAGTGAAATGGGCGTTTACGAGCAGTACTTC
CDR3: CASSEMGVYEQYF
V: TRBV2
size: NA
J: TRBJ2-7
D: NA

DNA: TGTGCCAGCAGCCGCCTAAGTTTCGCAGCCCGGGGGGACACTGAAGCTTTCTTT
CDR3: CASSRLSFAARGDTEAFF
V: TRBV5-5
size: few
J: TRBJ1-1
D: NA

DNA: TGCGCCAGCAGCCGACCTAGCAGCTCCTACAATGAGCAGTTCTTC
CDR3: CASSRPSSSYNEQFF
V: TRBV5-1
size: NA
J: TRBJ2-1
D: NA

DNA: TGTGCCAGCAGCCGTCAAACCGGGACTAGCGGCTCCAATGAGCAGTTCTTC
CDR3: CASSRQTGTSGSNEQFF
V: TRBV7-2
size: NA
J: TRBJ2-1
D: TRBD2

DNA: TGTGCCAGCAGCCAAGGACAGGGAAGGGGGTATTCACCCCTCCACTTT
CDR3: CASSQGQGRGYSPLHF
V: TRBV4-2
size: once
J: TRBJ1-6
D: TRBD1

DNA: TGTGCCAGCAGCGTAGGGGGAGATACTGAAGCTTTCTTT
CDR3: CASSVGGDTEAFF
V: TRBV6-1
size: NA
J: TRBJ1-1
D: NA

DNA: TGTGCCAGCAGCTTGCAGAACGGGGGTGGAGAAAAACTGTTTTTT
CDR3: CASSLQNGGGEKLFF
V: TRBV11-1
size: NA
J: TRBJ1-4
D: NA

DNA: TGTGCCAGCAGTTTATGGGGGGGGAAAGGGCAAAAACCCCAGCAGTTCTTC
CDR3: CASSLWGGKGQKPQQFF
V: TRBV28
size: NA
J: TRBJ2-1
D: TRBD2

DNA: TGTGCCAGTAGTATACGGGATCCCACCGGGGAGCTGTTTTTT
CDR3: CASSIRDPTGELFF
V: TRBV19
size: NA
J: TRBJ2-2
D: NA